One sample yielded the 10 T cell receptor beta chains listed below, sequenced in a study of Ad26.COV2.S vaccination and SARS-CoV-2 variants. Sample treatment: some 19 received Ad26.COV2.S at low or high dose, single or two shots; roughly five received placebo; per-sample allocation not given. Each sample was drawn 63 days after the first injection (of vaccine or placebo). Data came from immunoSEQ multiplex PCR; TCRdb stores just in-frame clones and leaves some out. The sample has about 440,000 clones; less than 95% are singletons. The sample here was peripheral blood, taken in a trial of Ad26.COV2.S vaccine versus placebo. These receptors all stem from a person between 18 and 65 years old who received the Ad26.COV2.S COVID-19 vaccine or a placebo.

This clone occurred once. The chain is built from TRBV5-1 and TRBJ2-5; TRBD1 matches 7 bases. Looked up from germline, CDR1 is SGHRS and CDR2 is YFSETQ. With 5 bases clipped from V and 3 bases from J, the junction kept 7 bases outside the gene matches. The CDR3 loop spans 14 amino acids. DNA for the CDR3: TGCGCCAGCAGAACGACAGGGCCGAAAGAGACCCAGTACTTC. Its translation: CASRTTGPKETQYF. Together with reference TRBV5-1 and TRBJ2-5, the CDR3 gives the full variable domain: KAGVTQTPRYLIKTRGQQVTLSCSPISGHRSVSWYQQTPGQGLQFLFEYFSETQRNKGNFPGRFSGRQFSNSRSEMNVSTLELGDSALYLCASRTTGPKETQYFGPGTRLLVL.

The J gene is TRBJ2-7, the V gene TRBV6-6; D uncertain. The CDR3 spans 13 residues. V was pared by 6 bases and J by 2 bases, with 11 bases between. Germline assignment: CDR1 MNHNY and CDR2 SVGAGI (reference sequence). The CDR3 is CASRGLRTYEQYF. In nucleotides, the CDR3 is TGTGCCAGCAGGGGGTTGAGAACCTACGAGCAGTACTTC.

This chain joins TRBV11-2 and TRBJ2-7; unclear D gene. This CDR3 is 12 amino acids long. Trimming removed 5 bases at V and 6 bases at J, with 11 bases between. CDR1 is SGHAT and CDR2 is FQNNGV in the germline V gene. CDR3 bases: TGTGCCAGCAGCCTGGGGTACGTCGAGCAGTACTTC. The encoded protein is CASSLGYVEQYF.

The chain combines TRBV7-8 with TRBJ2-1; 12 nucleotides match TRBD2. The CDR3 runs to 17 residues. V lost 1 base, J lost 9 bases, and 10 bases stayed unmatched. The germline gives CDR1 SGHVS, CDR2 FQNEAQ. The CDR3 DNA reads TGTGCCAGCAGCTTAGGCGGACTAGCGGGAAGGCAGAGTGAGCAGTTCTTC. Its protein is CASSLGGLAGRQSEQFF.

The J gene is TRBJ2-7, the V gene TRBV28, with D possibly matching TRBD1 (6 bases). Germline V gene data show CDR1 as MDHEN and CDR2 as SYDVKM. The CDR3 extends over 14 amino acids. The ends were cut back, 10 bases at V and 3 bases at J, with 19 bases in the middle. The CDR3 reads CATAASDSYYEQYF. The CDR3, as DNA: TGTGCCACCGCAGCCTCGGACAGTTACTACGAGCAGTACTTC.

CDR3 region: CASSLAAANTEAFF. The CDR3 nucleotides read TGTGCCAGCAGCTTGGCCGCAGCCAACACTGAAGCTTTCTTT. This chain links TRBV5-8 with TRBJ1-1; D is uncertain. Per germline, CDR1 SGHTS and CDR2 YDEGEE. The CDR3 is 14 residues long. The ends were cut back, 0 bases at V and 2 bases at J, with 8 bases in the middle.

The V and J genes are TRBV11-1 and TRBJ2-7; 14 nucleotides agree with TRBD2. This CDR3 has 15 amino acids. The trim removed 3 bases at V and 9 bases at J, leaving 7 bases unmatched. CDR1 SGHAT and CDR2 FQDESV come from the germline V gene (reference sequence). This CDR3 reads CASSFGTSGSGAQYF. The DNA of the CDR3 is TGTGCCAGCAGCTTCGGGACTAGCGGGAGTGGTGCGCAGTACTTC.

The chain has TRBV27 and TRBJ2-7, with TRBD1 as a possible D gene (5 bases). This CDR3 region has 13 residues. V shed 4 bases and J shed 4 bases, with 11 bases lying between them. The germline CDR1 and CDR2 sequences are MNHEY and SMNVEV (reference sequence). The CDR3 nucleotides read TGTGCCAGCAGTTACGCAGGGTTATACGAGCAGTACTTC. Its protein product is CASSYAGLYEQYF.

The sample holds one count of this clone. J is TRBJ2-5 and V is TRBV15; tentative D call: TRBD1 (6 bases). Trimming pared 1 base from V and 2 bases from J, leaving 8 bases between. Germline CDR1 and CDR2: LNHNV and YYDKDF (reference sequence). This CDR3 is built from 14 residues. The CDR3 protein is CATSRGGQQETQYF. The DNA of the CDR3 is TGTGCCACCAGCAGAGGGGGGCAGCAAGAGACCCAGTACTTC.

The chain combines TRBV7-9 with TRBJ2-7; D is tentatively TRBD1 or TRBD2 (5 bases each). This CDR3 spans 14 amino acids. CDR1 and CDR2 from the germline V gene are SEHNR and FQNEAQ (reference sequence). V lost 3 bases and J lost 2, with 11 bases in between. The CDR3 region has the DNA TGTGCCAGCAGCTTCCGGGACGGTACCTACGAGCAGTACTTC. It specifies CASSFRDGTYEQYF. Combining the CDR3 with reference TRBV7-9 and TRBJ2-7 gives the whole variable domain DTGVSQNPRHKITKRGQNVTFRCDPISEHNRLYWYRQTLGQGPEFLTYFQNEAQLEKSRLLSDRFSAERPKGSFSTLEIQRTEQGDSAMYLCASSFRDGTYEQYFGPGTRLTVT.